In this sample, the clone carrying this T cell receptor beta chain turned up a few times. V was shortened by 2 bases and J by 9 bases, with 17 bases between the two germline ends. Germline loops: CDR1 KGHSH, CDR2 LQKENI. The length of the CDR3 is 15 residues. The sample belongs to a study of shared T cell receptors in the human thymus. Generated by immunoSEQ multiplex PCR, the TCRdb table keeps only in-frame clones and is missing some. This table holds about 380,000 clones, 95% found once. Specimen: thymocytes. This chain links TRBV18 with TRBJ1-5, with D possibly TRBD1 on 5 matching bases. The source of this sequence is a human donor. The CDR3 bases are TGTGCCAGCTCACCAAGGGGTCAGCCGCGTTGGCCCCAGCATTTT. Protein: CASSPRGQPRWPQHF.